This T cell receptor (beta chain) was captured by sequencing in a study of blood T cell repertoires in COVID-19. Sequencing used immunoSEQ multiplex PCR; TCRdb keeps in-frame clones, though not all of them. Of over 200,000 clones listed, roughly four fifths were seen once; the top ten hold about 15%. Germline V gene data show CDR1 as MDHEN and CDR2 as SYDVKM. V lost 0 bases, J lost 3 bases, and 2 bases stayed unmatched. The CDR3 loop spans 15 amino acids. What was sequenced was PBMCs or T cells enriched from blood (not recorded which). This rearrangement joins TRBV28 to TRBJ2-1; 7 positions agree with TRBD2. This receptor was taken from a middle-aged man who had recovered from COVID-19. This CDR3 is CASSLWSSGYNEQFF. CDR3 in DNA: TGTGCCAGCAGTTTATGGTCTAGCGGCTACAATGAGCAGTTCTTC. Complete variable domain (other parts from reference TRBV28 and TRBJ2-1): DVKVTQSSRYLVKRTGEKVFLECVQDMDHENMFWYRQDPGLGLRLIYFSYDVKMKEKGDIPEGYSVSREKKERFSLILESASTNQTSMYLCASSLWSSGYNEQFFGPGTRLTVL.